Listed below are T cell receptor beta chains from one sample, sequenced in a study of blood T cell repertoires in COVID-19. Profiling relied on immunoSEQ multiplex PCR, and the TCRdb table lists in-frame clones only, not all of them. The data hold about 330,000 clones, with 92% observed a single time. What was sequenced was PBMCs or T cells enriched from blood (not recorded which). These TCRs come from a woman aged 30 to 39 who had recovered from COVID-19. The conserved cysteine and the conserved F or W are not part of the CDR3 here.

v_gene	j_gene	CDR3aa
TRBV7-7	TRBJ2-5	ASSPLQETQY
TRBV6-5	TRBJ2-4	ASSYGDLAKNIQY
TRBV4-1	TRBJ2-1	ASSRQPGGNEQF
TRBV30	TRBJ1-6	AWTGQSQNSPLH
TRBV25-1	TRBJ2-1	ASIGQAGNNEQF
TRBV7-9	TRBJ2-7	ASSPTVSYEQY
TRBV7-3	TRBJ2-1	ASSSRTSGAEQF
TRBV7-9	TRBJ2-3	ASTIGLAYTDTQY
TRBV21-1	TRBJ2-7	ASTQAVTSGRSDEQY
TRBV7-3	TRBJ1-1	ASSLMTGWATEAF
TRBV10-3	TRBJ2-1	AISDEGTTLMHEQF
TRBV5-6	TRBJ1-6	ASSFGTGYSPLH
TRBV24-1	TRBJ2-2	ATHPGTGYTGELF
TRBV29-1	TRBJ2-7	SASGNAYEQY
TRBV27	TRBJ1-1	ASSLLRDTLGAEAF
TRBV7-9	TRBJ1-5	ASSLAGTLSNQPQH
TRBV4-3	TRBJ1-2	ASSASTGTRYGYT
TRBV28	TRBJ2-2	ASRRLNTGELF
TRBV5-4	TRBJ1-2	ASSLKSGQGIDGYT
TRBV4-3	TRBJ1-2	ASSQVLGDSNYGYT
TRBV19	TRBJ1-2	ATSQGPTLYGYT
TRBV7-2	TRBJ1-1	ASSLLGALKTEAF
TRBV7-9	TRBJ1-2	ASSATGDGYT
TRBV18	TRBJ1-4	ASSPSGANEKLF
TRBV5-1	TRBJ2-7	ATSRGEMYEQY
TRBV29-1	TRBJ2-7	SVVPPRDRGFPYEQY
TRBV4-3	TRBJ2-7	ASSHKTSGSYAYEQY
TRBV7-2	TRBJ2-7	ASNMGVRYEQY
TRBV28	TRBJ2-7	ASSSPGQGLSYEQY
TRBV7-9	TRBJ1-5	ASSPDRENQPQH
TRBV28	TRBJ2-5	ASRGLAGSTRYQETQY
TRBV7-9	TRBJ2-3	ASSLVESGGNTQY
TRBV6-5	TRBJ2-7	ASILAADYEQY
TRBV7-2	TRBJ1-1	ASSRTYSNTEAF
TRBV2	TRBJ2-1	ASSVSRDSYNNEQF
TRBV10-3	TRBJ1-2	AISESRGQGTSLNGYT
TRBV5-1	TRBJ1-2	ASSLGTGNYGYT
TRBV28	TRBJ2-2	AAEGHNTGELF
TRBV10-3	TRBJ2-5	AISELGTSGQETQY
TRBV7-8	TRBJ1-1	ASSPGILNTEAF
TRBV3-1/TRBV3-2	TRBJ2-5	ASSQARGAVLRETQY
TRBV7-2	TRBJ2-1	ASSSRRGRSYNEQF
TRBV5-1	TRBJ2-1	ASSTIQAGIEQF
TRBV27	TRBJ2-1	ASRLAGNSYNEQF
TRBV28	TRBJ2-5	ASSPGGYQETQY
TRBV18	TRBJ1-2	ASSPRDTSNYGYT
TRBV9	TRBJ2-7	ASSLTPSADTSYEQY
TRBV11-2	TRBJ2-4	ASSFRQAKNIQY
TRBV7-9	TRBJ1-2	ASSPPADFYGYT
TRBV6-2/TRBV6-3	TRBJ2-7	ASSGPYEQY
TRBV4-1	TRBJ2-7	ASSQVFRGEQY